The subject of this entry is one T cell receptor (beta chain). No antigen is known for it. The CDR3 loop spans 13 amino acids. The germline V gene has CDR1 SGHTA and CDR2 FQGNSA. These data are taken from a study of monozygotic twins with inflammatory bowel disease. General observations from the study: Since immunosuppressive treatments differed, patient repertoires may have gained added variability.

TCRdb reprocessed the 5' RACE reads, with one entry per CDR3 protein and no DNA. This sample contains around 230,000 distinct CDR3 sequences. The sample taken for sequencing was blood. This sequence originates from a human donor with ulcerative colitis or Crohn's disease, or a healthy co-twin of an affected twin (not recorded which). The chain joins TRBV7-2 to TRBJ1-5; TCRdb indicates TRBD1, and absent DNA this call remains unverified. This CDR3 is CASSLDRSQPQHF.